The clone carrying this T cell receptor (beta chain) appeared a single time. The record originates from a study of shared clonotypes between healthy human individuals. Naive CD8 cells were CD45RO-negative, positively selected for CCR7, excluding terminally differentiated effector memory CD45RA+ cells. CDR3 length: 19 amino acids. The germline V gene encodes CDR1 MNHEY and CDR2 SMNVEV (reference sequence). Germline trimming cut 5 bases from V and 3 bases from J; bases unmatched to any gene: 11. TCRdb keeps only in-frame clones here, not all; method: immunoSEQ multiplex PCR. This table holds a few million clones, around 93% found once.

What was sequenced was naive CD8+ T cells from PBMCs. This chain joins TRBV27 and TRBJ2-2; 14 nucleotides match TRBD2. The source is a man between 18 and 35 years old in good health. Some clones in this sample may be carry-over from other donors' samples. The CDR3 reads CASSPPGLAGAVHTGELFF. CDR3 bases: TGTGCCAGCAGTCCTCCGGGACTAGCGGGAGCCGTTCACACCGGGGAGCTGTTTTTT.